Reported below is one TCR beta chain. Its binding antigen is unknown. No qualities accompany the bases; no much larger clone lies one base away. Receptors were amplified or captured by PCR. Sequencing was carried out with an Illumina HiSeq 2500. Unique molecular identifiers were incorporated into TCR beta cDNA libraries to reduce PCR and sequencing biases. Per 1 to 10 million input T cells, some 500,000 cDNA molecules were obtained, such that each molecule approximated one T cell. The patient libraries were prepared and sequenced using the same protocol as the earlier healthy control dataset. Samples belonging to the same batch were prepared together, multiplexed and sequenced on a shared HiSeq lane. In the original analysis: MIGEC handled the raw barcoded reads, throwing out single-read molecular identifier groups before consensus assembly and CDR3 extraction. Clonotype tables were post-analysed with VDJtools, and diversity was normalized by down-sampling all datasets to the smallest sample size. To correct batch-related cross-sample contamination, repertoire overlap clustering matched CDR3 amino acid sequences but not nucleotide sequences. The public reads were run again by TCRdb, first through fastp at Q25 and then through MiXCR, and only productive beta chains were kept. Here each entry gathers all rows of one CDR3 protein and keeps the most common genes and DNA. TCRdb, not the authors, supplied the V and J calls. A total of 600,000 to 700,000 distinct CDR3 sequences appear in this sample, approximately 60% of them only once. Of the sample, approximately 10% falls within the top ten clones.

The sample originates from a study of post-analysis software for immune sequencing data (dated by TCRdb to the mid-2010s). Context from the whole study: Disease courses on record covered relapsing-remitting, secondary progressive and progressive-relapsing multiple sclerosis, though some patients had no subtype annotation. A subset of samples was prepared in parallel using single-end sample barcoding, then pooled and co-amplified after Illumina adapter ligation. The patient repertoires were set against ten to eleven previously published healthy control repertoires from donors whose ages ranged from roughly 6 to 26 years.

CDR3 length: 16 amino acids, cysteine to phenylalanine. The retained sequence is limited to the CDR3, 48 bases, with the frame set at the first base. Ends trimmed: V by 0 bases, J by 7 bases; bases unmatched to a gene: 6. From the germline V gene, CDR1 is SGHRS and CDR2 is YFSETQ. Beyond this particular receptor, the publication reports: Significantly lower normalized Chao1 diversity was found in multiple sclerosis patients than in controls, suggesting substantial peripheral T-cell clonal expansion. Patients showed significantly higher frequencies than controls for several TRBV segments, among them TRBV5-6, TRBV5-1 and TRBV20-1. The multiple sclerosis patient group was slightly younger than the control group. Direct clustering with F measure revealed strong co-clustering of samples prepared in the same batch, which led to a batch-effect correction.

To demonstrate the VDJtools post-analysis software, the study profiled TCR beta repertoires from the peripheral blood of about a dozen young patients with multiple sclerosis. Multiple sclerosis patients were children and adolescents aged roughly 6 to 16 years. This clonotype originated in a girl aged 2 to 9 with multiple sclerosis. The receptor chain draws on TRBV5-1 and TRBJ2-1; 11 junctional bases match TRBD2. The sample consisted of blood. The bases read TGCGCCAGCAGCTTGGATATAGCGGGGGGGCTTAATGAGCAGTTCTTC. This is translated as CASSLDIAGGLNEQFF.